The 13 T cell receptor beta chains in this list originate from one sample, sequenced in a study of glioma-infiltrating T cells. The iRepertoire nested amplicon-rescue multiplex PCR amplified TCR alpha and beta CDR3s from RNA. TCRdb ran MiXCR on the multiplex PCR reads and lists one entry per CDR3 protein. This table has a few hundred thousand distinct CDR3 sequences, approximately 42% appearing once. Source material: glioma tissue, nonneoplastic brain tissue, or PBMCs (not recorded which). The receptors derive from a human donor with low-grade glioma or glioblastoma, undergoing nonglioma brain surgery, or in good health (not recorded which).

This clonotype was picked up a small number of times. The gene calls are TRBV20-1 and TRBJ2-2; 14 bases map to TRBD2. The CDR3 sequence is 18 residues long. Germline V lookup: CDR1 DFQATT, CDR2 SNEGSKA (reference sequence). V shed 5 bases, J shed 3 bases, and the junction held 11 bases outside the gene matches. Here the CDR3 DNA reads TGCAGTGCTGCCTCCGGGACTAGCGGGAGTTCGGACACCGGGGAGCTGTTTTTT. This codes for CSAASGTSGSSDTGELFF.

A few counts support this clonotype. The rearrangement uses TRBV27 and TRBJ2-2, with a tentative D call TRBD2 (6 bases). V was shortened by 2 bases and J by 2 bases, with 9 bases between the two germline ends. The CDR3 extends over 15 amino acids. Germline-derived CDR1 and CDR2 are MNHEY and SMNVEV (reference sequence). The CDR3 reads CASSLRRGNTGELFF. The CDR3 nucleotides are TGTGCCAGCAGTTTACGGAGGGGAAACACCGGGGAGCTGTTTTTT.

The chain couples TRBV10-3 to TRBJ2-7; 8 nucleotides agree with TRBD1. Per germline, CDR1 ENHRY and CDR2 SYGVKD. This CDR3 contains 15 residues. With V trimmed by 2 bases and J by 4 bases, 7 bases remained unmatched. Here the CDR3 reads CAISEPVQGVYEQYF. The DNA for the CDR3 is TGTGCCATCAGTGAGCCGGTACAGGGGGTATACGAGCAGTACTTC.

This clonotype was detected once. V is TRBV2 and J is TRBJ1-2; 8 bases agree with TRBD1. Trimming took 4 bases from V and 2 from J; bases not matched to a gene: 3. The CDR3 is 14 amino acids. Germline CDR1 is SNHLY and CDR2 is FYNNEI. The CDR3 sequence: CASSGRTGNYGYTF. The CDR3 DNA sequence: TGTGCCAGCAGTGGAAGGACAGGGAACTATGGCTACACCTTC.

In regard to this clonotype: It may be a read error: a sequence one base away is much more abundant. The CDR3 region has the DNA TGTGCCGGCGGCTTAGGGGGCGCCTACAATGAGCAGTTCTTC. Amino acid sequence: CAGGLGGAYNEQFF. The chain joins TRBV27 to TRBJ2-1; 7 bases fit TRBD1. The trim removed 11 bases at V and 2 bases at J, leaving 9 bases unmatched. Germline V CDR1 and CDR2: MNHEY, SMNVEV (reference sequence). This CDR3 region has 14 residues.

This clonotype was seen only a few times. An end of the junction does not agree with germline; a read error may underlie this. The J gene is TRBJ1-1, the V gene TRBV2; D ambiguous. CDR1 is SNHLY, CDR2 FYNNEI, per germline. This CDR3 spans 17 amino acids. The chain's CDR3 is CASSETPSGVLKTEAFF. Here the CDR3 DNA reads TGTGCCAGCAGTGAAACCCCCAGTGGGGTATTGAAGACTGAAGCTTTCTTT.

This clonotype was observed a handful of times. Here the CDR3 reads CASSPGLAGAEQYF. The CDR3 DNA reads as TGTGCCAGCAGCCCGGGGTTAGCGGGAGCCGAGCAGTACTTC. The chain joins TRBV7-6 to TRBJ2-7, with 9 bases identical to TRBD2. The junction had 8 bases not matched to a gene; V was cut back by 5 bases and J by 6 bases. CDR1 is SGHVS and CDR2 is FNYEAQ in the germline V gene. There are 14 residues in the CDR3.

This chain uses TRBV6-4 with TRBJ2-1, with 8 bases that match TRBD2. Trimming at V came to 8 bases and at J to 4 bases, leaving 7 bases not matched to a gene. This CDR3 has 14 residues. Germline V gives CDR1 MRHNA, CDR2 SNTAGT. The CDR3 DNA reads as TGTGCCAGCCCCTCAGCGGGAGCTTACAATGAGCAGTTCTTC. Translating gives CASPSAGAYNEQFF.

V and J are TRBV28 and TRBJ2-7; D not certain. The CDR3 covers 15 residues. The germline CDR1 and CDR2 sequences are MDHEN and SYDVKM. The V end was cut by 6 bases, the J end by 5 bases, with 20 bases between. The CDR3 DNA is TGTGCCAGCAGCCTTGGGGTATTGACATGGAACGAGCAGTACTTC. Its translation: CASSLGVLTWNEQYF.

This clonotype was seen a handful of times. This chain links TRBV6-1 with TRBJ1-1; D gene ambiguous. The CDR3 length is 13 residues. CDR1 and CDR2 (germline): MNHNS, SASEGT. Trimming cost V 10 bases and J 0 bases, with 12 bases left between them. As DNA, the CDR3 is TGTGCCACCAATGACGGTATGAACACTGAAGCTTTCTTT. Translated: CATNDGMNTEAFF.

As for this clonotype: An end of the junction does not agree with germline; a read error may underlie this. The chain employs TRBV20-1 and TRBJ2-5; TRBD2 agrees at 11 bases. This CDR3 is 15 amino acids long. Germline CDR1 and CDR2: DFQATT and SNEGSKA (reference sequence). The CDR3 nucleotides read TGCATTGCTAGAGATCCTCCTAGCGGGAGGAAGACCCAGTACTTC. Protein sequence: CIARDPPSGRKTQYF.

This clonotype was detected only a few times. The chain combines TRBV5-1 with TRBJ1-1, with D tentatively TRBD1 (6 bases). V dropped 1 base and J dropped 7 bases, with 14 bases sitting between them. The CDR3 loop spans 14 amino acids. Germline V gene lookup returns CDR1 SGHRS and CDR2 YFSETQ. This chain's CDR3 is CASSLNRDQGEAFF. The CDR3, as DNA: TGCGCCAGCAGCTTGAACAGGGACCAAGGTGAAGCTTTCTTT.

The chain links TRBV7-6 to TRBJ1-5; D is possibly TRBD1 (6 bases). CDR3 size: 15 residues. The germline V gene has CDR1 SGHVS and CDR2 FNYEAQ. Trimming removed 2 bases at V and 5 bases at J, with 13 bases between. The CDR3 DNA is TGTGCCAGCAGCTTAATCAGGGGCCAGCATCAGCCCCAGCATTTT. It yields the protein CASSLIRGQHQPQHF.